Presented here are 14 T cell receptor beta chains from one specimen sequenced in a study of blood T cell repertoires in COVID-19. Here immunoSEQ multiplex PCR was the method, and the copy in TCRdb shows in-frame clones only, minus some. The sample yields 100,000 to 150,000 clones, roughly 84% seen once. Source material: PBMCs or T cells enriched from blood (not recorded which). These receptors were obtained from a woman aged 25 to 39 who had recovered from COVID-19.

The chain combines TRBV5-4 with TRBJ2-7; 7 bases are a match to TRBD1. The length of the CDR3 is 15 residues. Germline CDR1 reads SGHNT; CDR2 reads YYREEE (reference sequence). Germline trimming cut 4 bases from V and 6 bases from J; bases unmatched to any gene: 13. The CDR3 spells CASSRGTADPSEQYF. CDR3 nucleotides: TGTGCCAGCAGCCGAGGGACAGCCGATCCGTCCGAGCAGTACTTC.

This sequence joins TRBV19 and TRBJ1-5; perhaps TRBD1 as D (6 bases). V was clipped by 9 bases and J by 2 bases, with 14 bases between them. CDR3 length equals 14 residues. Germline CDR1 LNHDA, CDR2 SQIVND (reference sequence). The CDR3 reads CASSQQGGNQPQHF. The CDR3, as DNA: TGTGCCAGCAGCCAACAGGGAGGCAATCAGCCCCAGCATTTT.

CDR3: CATSDSGSSYNEQFF. The CDR3 coding sequence is TGTGCCACCAGTGATTCGGGGAGCTCCTACAATGAGCAGTTCTTC. This chain uses TRBV24-1 with TRBJ2-1; possible D gene TRBD2, 5 bases. This CDR3 has 15 amino acids. The germline V and J ends were trimmed by 2 bases and 0 bases, with 7 bases remaining between them. Germline values: CDR1 KGHDR, CDR2 SFDVKD.

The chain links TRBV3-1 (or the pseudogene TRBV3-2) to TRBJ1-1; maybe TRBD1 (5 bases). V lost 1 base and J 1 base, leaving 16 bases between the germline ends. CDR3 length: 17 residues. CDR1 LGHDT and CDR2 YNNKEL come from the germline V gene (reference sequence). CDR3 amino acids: CASSQGGRVMENTEAFF. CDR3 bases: TGTGCCAGCAGCCAAGGGGGCAGGGTTATGGAGAACACTGAAGCTTTCTTT.

The CDR3 bases are TGTGCCAGCAGTGAAAAGGGGGCGAATTCACCCCTCCACTTT. Its translation: CASSEKGANSPLHF. This chain uses TRBV6-4 with TRBJ1-6; TRBD1 matches at 7 bases. This CDR3 is 14 amino acids long. The V gene's germline CDR1 is MRHNA and CDR2 SNTAGT. J was trimmed by 7 bases and V by 3 bases; bases with no gene match: 3.

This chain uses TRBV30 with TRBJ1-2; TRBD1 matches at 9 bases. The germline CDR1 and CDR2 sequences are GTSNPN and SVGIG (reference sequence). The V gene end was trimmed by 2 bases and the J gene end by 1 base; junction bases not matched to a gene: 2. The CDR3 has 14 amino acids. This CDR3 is CAWSWTGVNYGYTF. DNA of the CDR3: TGTGCCTGGAGTTGGACAGGGGTTAACTATGGCTACACCTTC.

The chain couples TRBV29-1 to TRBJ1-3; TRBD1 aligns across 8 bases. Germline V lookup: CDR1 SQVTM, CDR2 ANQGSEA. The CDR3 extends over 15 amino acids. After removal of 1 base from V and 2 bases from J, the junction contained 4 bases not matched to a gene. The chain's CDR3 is CSVEGLRGPGNTIYF. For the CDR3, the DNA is TGCAGCGTTGAAGGTCTCAGGGGGCCTGGAAACACCATATATTTT.

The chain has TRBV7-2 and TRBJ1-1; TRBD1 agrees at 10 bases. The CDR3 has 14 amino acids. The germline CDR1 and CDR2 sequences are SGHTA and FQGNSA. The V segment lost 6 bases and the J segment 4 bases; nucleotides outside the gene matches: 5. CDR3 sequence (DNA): TGTGCCAGCAGAGACAGGGGGCTTCGCACTGAAGCTTTCTTT. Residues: CASRDRGLRTEAFF.

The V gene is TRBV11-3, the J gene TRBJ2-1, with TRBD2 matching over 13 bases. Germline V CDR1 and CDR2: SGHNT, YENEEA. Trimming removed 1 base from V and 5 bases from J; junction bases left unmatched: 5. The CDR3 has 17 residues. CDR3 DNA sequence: TGTGCCAGCAGCTTAGGGGGACTAGCGGGGATCCACAATGAGCAGTTCTTC. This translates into CASSLGGLAGIHNEQFF.

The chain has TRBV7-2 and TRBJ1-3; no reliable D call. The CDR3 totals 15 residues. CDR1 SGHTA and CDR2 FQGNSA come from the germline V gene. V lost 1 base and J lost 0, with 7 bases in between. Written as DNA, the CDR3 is TGTGCCAGCAGCTTAGTTTCGGTCTCTGGAAACACCATATATTTT. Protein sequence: CASSLVSVSGNTIYF. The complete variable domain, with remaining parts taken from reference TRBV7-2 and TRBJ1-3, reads GAGVSQSPSNKVTEKGKDVELRCDPISGHTALYWYRQSLGQGLEFLIYFQGNSAPDKSGLPSDRFSAERTGGSVSTLTIQRTQQEDSAVYLCASSLVSVSGNTIYFGEGSWLTVV.

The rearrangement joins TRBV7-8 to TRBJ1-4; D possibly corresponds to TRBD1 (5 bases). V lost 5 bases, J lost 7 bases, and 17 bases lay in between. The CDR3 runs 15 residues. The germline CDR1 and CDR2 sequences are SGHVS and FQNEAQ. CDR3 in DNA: TGTGCCAGCAGCCCAGGCAGGCCCCAGGGTGAAAAACTGTTTTTT. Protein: CASSPGRPQGEKLFF.

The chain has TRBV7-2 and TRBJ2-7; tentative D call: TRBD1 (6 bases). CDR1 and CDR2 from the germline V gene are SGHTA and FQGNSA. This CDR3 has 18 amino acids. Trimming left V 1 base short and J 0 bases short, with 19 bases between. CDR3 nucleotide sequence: TGTGCCAGCAGCTTAGAGGGGGTAGGACGGCCAAGCTCCTACGAGCAGTACTTC. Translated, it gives CASSLEGVGRPSSYEQYF.

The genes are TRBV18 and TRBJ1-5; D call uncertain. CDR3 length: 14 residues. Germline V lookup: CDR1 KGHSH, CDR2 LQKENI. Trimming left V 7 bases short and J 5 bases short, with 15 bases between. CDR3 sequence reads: CASWVGDLYQPQHF. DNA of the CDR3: TGTGCCAGCTGGGTCGGGGATCTATATCAGCCCCAGCATTTT.

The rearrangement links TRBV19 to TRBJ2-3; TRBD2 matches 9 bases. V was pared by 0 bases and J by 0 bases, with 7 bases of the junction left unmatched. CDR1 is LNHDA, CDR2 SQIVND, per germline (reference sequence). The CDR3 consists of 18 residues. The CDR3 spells CASSIDLPSGGSTDTQYF. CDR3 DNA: TGTGCCAGTAGTATAGATCTGCCCAGCGGGGGGAGCACAGATACGCAGTATTTT. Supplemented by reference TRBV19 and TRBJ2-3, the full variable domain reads DGGITQSPKYLFRKEGQNVTLSCEQNLNHDAMYWYRQDPGQGLRLIYYSQIVNDFQKGDIAEGYSVSREKKESFPLTVTSAQKNPTAFYLCASSIDLPSGGSTDTQYFGPGTRLTVL.